This T cell receptor (beta chain) was recovered during a study of cytomegalovirus exposure and HLA in healthy donors. PCR employed 60 Vbeta and 13 Jbeta primers. Assay used: immunoSEQ multiplex PCR; TCRdb lists only in-frame clones, some missing. The sample yields 200,000 to 300,000 clones, about 81% seen once. CDR1 is SGHAT and CDR2 is FQDESV in the germline V gene (reference sequence). The CDR3 is 15 amino acids. V lost 5 bases to trimming and J lost 8 bases; unmatched junction nucleotides: 13. The source material was PBMCs. The chain recombines TRBV11-1 with TRBJ1-2, with TRBD1 identical over 8 bases. The sequence was obtained from a woman in her thirties or forties in good health and CMV-seropositive. CDR3 sequence (DNA): TGTGCCAGCAGCGCGAGACAGGGGCCAACGGCCGGCTACACCTTC. Its translation is CASSARQGPTAGYTF.